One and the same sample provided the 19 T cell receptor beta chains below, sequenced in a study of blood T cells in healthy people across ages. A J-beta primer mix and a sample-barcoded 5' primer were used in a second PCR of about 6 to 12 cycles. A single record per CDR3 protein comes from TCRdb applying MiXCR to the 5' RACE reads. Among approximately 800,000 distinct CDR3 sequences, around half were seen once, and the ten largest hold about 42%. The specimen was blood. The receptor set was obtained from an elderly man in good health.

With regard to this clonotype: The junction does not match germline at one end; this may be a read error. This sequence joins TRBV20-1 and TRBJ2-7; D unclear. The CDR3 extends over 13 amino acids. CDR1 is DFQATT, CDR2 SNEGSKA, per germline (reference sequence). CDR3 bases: TGCAGTGCCGATGGACGCGTCTCCGACGAGCAGTACTTC. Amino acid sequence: CSADGRVSDEQYF.

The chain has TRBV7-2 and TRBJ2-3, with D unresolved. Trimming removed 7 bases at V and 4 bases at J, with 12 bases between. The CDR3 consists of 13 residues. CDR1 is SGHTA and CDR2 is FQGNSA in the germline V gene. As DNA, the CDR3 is TGTGCCAGCACCCCACCCAGCTCAGATACGCAGTATTTT. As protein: CASTPPSSDTQYF.

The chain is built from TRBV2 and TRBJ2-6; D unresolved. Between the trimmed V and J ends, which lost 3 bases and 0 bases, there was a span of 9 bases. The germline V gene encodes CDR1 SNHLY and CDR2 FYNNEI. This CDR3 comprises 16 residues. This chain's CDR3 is CASSDSRPSGANVLTF. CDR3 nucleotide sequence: TGTGCCAGCAGTGATAGCCGGCCCTCTGGGGCCAACGTCCTGACTTTC.

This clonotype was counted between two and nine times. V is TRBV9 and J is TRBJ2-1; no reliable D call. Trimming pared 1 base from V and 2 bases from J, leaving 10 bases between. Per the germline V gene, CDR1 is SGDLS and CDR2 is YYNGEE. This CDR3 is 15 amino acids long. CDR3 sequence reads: CASSVTVHTYNEQFF. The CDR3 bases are TGTGCCAGCAGCGTAACGGTTCACACCTACAATGAGCAGTTCTTC. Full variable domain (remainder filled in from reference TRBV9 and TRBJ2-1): DSGVTQTPKHLITATGQRVTLRCSPRSGDLSVYWYQQSLDQGLQFLIQYYNGEERAKGNILERFSAQQFPDLHSELNLSSLELGDSALYFCASSVTVHTYNEQFFGPGTRLTVL.

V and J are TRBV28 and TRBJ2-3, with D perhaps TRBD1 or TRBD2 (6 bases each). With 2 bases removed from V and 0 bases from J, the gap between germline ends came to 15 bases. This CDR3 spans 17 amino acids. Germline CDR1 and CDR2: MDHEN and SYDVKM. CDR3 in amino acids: CASSLARRGESTDTQYF. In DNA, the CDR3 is TGTGCCAGCAGTTTAGCGCGAAGGGGGGAGAGCACAGATACGCAGTATTTT.

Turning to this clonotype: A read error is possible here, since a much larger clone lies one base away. This chain's CDR3 is CGVGQGGGDYGYTF. The DNA of the CDR3 is TGCGGCGTGGGACAGGGGGGAGGAGACTATGGCTACACCTTC. The gene calls are TRBV29-1 and TRBJ1-2; 11 nucleotides line up with TRBD1. The germline V gene encodes CDR1 SQVTM and CDR2 ANQGSEA. This CDR3 has 14 amino acids.

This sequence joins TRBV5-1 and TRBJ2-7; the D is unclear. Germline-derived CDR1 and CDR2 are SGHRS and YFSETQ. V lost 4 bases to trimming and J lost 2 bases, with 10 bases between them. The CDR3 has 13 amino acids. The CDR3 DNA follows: TGCGCCAGCAGCGAGGACGGAGCCTACGAGCAGTACTTC. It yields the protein CASSEDGAYEQYF.

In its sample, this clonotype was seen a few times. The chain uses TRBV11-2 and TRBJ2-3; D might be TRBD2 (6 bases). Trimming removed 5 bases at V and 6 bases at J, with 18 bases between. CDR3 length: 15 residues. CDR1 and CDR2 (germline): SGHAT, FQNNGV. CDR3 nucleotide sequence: TGTGCCAGCAGCGGGGAGGTCCTAGGCGGGGATACGCAGTATTTT. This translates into CASSGEVLGGDTQYF.

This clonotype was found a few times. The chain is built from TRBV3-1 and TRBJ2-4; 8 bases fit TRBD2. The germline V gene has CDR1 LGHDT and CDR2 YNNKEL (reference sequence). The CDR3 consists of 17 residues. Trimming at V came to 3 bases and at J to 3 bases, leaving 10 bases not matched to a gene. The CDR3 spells CASSHLKRESFKNIQYF. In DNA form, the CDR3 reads TGTGCCAGCAGCCACTTAAAGCGGGAGTCATTCAAAAACATTCAGTACTTC.

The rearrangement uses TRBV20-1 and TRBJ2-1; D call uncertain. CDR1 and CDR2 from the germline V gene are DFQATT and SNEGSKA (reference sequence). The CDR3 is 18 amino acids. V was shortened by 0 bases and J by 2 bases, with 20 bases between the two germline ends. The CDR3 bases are TGCAGTGCTAGAGATGAGTTGGGAATAGCCGCGACCTACAATGAGCAGTTCTTC. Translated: CSARDELGIAATYNEQFF.

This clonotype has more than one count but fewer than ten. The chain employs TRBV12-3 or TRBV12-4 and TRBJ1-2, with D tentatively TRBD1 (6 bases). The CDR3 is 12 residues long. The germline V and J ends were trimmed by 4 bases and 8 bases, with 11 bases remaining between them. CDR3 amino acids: CASSSGVRGYTF. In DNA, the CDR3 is TGTGCCAGCAGTTCAGGGGTACGGGGCTACACCTTC.

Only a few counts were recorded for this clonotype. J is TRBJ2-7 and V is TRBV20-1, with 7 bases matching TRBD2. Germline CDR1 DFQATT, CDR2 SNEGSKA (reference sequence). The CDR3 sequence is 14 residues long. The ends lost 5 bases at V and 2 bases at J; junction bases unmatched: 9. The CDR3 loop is CSASRDYQTYEQYF. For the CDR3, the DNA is TGCAGTGCTTCCCGGGACTACCAAACCTACGAGCAGTACTTC.

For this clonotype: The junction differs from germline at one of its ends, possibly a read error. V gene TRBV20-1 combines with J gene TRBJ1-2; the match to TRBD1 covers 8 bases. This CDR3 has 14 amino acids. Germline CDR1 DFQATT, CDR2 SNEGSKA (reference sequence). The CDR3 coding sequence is TGCGGTGCCACCGGGACAGGAGCTAACTATGGCTACACCTTC. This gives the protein CGATGTGANYGYTF.

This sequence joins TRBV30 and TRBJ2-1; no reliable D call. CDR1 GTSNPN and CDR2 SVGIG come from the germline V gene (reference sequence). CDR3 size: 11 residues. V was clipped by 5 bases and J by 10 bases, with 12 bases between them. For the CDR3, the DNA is TGTGCCTGGGGCCTTTTGAACGAGCAGTTCTTC. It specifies CAWGLLNEQFF.

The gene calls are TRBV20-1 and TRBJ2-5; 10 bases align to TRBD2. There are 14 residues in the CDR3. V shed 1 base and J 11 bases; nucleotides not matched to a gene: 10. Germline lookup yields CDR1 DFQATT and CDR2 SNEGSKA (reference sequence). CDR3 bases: TGCAGTGCTAGAGCCCTAGCGGGAGTATTAGGGCAGTACTTC. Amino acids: CSARALAGVLGQYF.

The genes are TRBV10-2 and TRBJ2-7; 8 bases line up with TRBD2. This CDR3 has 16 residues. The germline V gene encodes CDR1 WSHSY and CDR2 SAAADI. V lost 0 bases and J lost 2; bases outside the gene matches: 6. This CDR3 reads CASSESASGLTYEQYF. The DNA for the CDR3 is TGCGCCAGCAGTGAGTCCGCTAGCGGGCTAACCTACGAGCAGTACTTC.

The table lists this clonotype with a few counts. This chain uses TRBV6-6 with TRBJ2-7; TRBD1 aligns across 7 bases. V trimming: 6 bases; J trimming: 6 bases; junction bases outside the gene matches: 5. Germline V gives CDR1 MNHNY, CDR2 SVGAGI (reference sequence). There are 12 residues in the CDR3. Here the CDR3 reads CASSQTGPEQYF. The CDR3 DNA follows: TGTGCCAGCAGCCAGACAGGGCCCGAGCAGTACTTC.

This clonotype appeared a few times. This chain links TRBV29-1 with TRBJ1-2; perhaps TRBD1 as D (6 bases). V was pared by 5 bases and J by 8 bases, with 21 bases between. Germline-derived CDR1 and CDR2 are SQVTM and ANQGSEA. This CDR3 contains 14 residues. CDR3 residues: CSVPPGRRGDGYTF. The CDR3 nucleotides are TGCAGCGTTCCCCCGGGTCGGAGGGGGGACGGCTACACCTTC. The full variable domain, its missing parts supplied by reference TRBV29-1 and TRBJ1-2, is SAVISQKPSRDICQRGTSLTIQCQVDSQVTMMFWYRQQPGQSLTLIATANQGSEATYESGFVIDKFPISRPNLTFSTLTVSNMSPEDSSIYLCSVPPGRRGDGYTFGSGTRLTVV.

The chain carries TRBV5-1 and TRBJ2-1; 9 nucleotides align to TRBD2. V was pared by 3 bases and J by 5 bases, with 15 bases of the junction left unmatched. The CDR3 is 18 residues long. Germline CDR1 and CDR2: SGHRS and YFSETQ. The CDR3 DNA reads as TGCGCCAGCAGCTCACCTGGACTAGCGTCAAGAGCTGACAATGAGCAGTTCTTC. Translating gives CASSSPGLASRADNEQFF. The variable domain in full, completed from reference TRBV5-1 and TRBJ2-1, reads KAGVTQTPRYLIKTRGQQVTLSCSPISGHRSVSWYQQTPGQGLQFLFEYFSETQRNKGNFPGRFSGRQFSNSRSEMNVSTLELGDSALYLCASSSPGLASRADNEQFFGPGTRLTVL.